The sequence of this T cell receptor (beta chain) was determined in a study of human T cells and chemical hapten exposure. The V gene lost 3 bases and the J gene lost 0 bases, with 12 bases spanning the gap. This CDR3 comprises 16 residues. TCRdb analysed the RACE reads with MiXCR anew, one entry per CDR3 protein. Among a few hundred thousand distinct CDR3 sequences listed, about 6% were seen once. Time point in this sample: patch test 2, 6 weeks after DPC sensitization. Sample treatment: therapeutic diphenylcyclopropenone sensitization with weekly scalp DPC. Specimen: whole blood, collected in connection with sensitization to the hapten diphenylcyclopropenone (DPC). The receptor's source is a woman aged 18-29 years with alopecia areata. Some clones in this sample may be carry-over from other donors' samples. This chain joins TRBV12-3 or TRBV12-4 and TRBJ1-3; D gene unclear. This CDR3 is CASSFIDAASGNTIYF. Written as DNA, the CDR3 is TGTGCCAGCAGTTTCATAGACGCTGCCTCTGGAAACACCATATATTTT.